This TCR beta chain was found in a study of CD8+ T cells in alopecia areata. Study overall: For the treated group, dosing was oral tofacitinib at 5 to 10 mg twice daily. Dosing with tofacitinib proceeded for 6 to 18 months, followed by 6 months off drug. Study-wide results and caveats: The study found tofacitinib significantly decreased scalp clonality and expanded CD8+ clones among the top 100.

Trimming cost V 5 bases and J 4 bases; bases outside gene matches: 6. Germline V gene data show CDR1 as MNHEY and CDR2 as SVGAGI. This CDR3 contains 15 residues. It was cDNA, reverse transcribed from extracted RNA, that served as the sequencing template. Profiled with immunoSEQ multiplex PCR; TCRdb holds only in-frame clones, not every one. The sample gives 200,000 or so clones, around two fifths of which show up once; 0.45% to 0.55% is in the top ten. Treatment denoted: oral pan-JAK inhibitor, 5-10 mg twice daily. Alopecia areata patients provided lesional scalp punch biopsies and peripheral blood, both collected for the study. In regard to this clone: Its matching antigen is unknown.

The V and J genes are TRBV6-5 and TRBJ1-4, with TRBD1 identical over 8 bases. Source: CD4+ T cells sorted from blood, taken at roughly week 30, from a patient treated with tofacitinib. The clonotype was recovered from a human donor with alopecia areata. The CDR3 is CASSNLRGLNEKLFF. The CDR3 bases are TGTGCCAGCAGTAACCTCAGGGGGCTTAATGAAAAACTGTTTTTT.